These T cell receptor beta chains were read from a single sample in a study of T cells in Graves' hyperthyroidism and ophthalmopathy. A single record per CDR3 protein comes from TCRdb applying MiXCR to the multiplex PCR reads. Of 350,000 to 400,000 distinct CDR3 sequences in the sample, under 15% are singletons; the top ten hold less than 35%. The sample comprised blood. The receptors were gathered from a woman between 25 and 40 years old with Graves' hyperthyroidism. Both conserved end residues are part of each CDR3. The D gene is left open where the match is weak. For some rows the clone size is stated as once, few or many, or as a class when expanded; others skip it.

cdr3_length	j_call	v_call	clone_size	d_call	cdr3_aa	cdr3_nt
12	TRBJ2-2	TRBV4-1	few	.	CASSHIPRELFF	TGCGCCAGCAGCCACATCCCTCGGGAGCTGTTTTTT
15	TRBJ2-3	TRBV11-3	many	TRBD2	CASSFGTSGRSLQYF	TGTGCCAGCAGCTTCGGGACTAGCGGGAGAAGTCTTCAGTATTTT
15	TRBJ2-3	TRBV2	many	TRBD2	CASRLAGDGTDTQYF	TGTGCCAGCAGACTAGCGGGAGACGGGACAGATACGCAGTATTTT
14	TRBJ2-7	TRBV12-3/TRBV12-4	many	.	CASSLGVVSYEQYF	TGTGCCAGCAGTTTGGGGGTAGTCTCCTACGAGCAGTACTTC
15	TRBJ2-2	TRBV5-1	.	TRBD1	CASSLKTGGPGELFF	TGCGCCAGCAGCTTAAAAACAGGGGGCCCCGGGGAGCTGTTTTTT
15	TRBJ2-7	TRBV7-9	.	.	CASSLVHRSSYEQYF	TGTGCCAGCAGCTTAGTACACCGGAGCTCCTACGAGCAGTACTTC
12	TRBJ2-3	TRBV29-1	.	.	CSVASSTDTQYF	TGCAGCGTTGCTAGCAGCACAGATACGCAGTATTTT
14	TRBJ2-2	TRBV27	few	.	CASSLSNSPGELFF	TGTGCCAGCAGTTTATCTAACAGCCCCGGGGAGCTGTTTTTT
15	TRBJ2-3	TRBV6-5	few	.	CASSYSLTRTDTQYF	TGTGCCAGCAGTTACTCTCTCACCCGCACAGATACGCAGTATTTT
14	TRBJ2-4	TRBV27	.	.	CASSSGTTPNIQYF	TGTGCCAGCAGCTCCGGGACAACCCCAAACATTCAGTACTTC
13	TRBJ2-1	TRBV11-3	many	.	CASSSRVYNEQFF	TGTGCCAGCAGTTCCAGGGTCTACAATGAGCAGTTCTTC
12	TRBJ2-7	TRBV29-1	few	.	CSVEKDAGEQYF	TGCAGCGTTGAAAAAGACGCTGGCGAGCAGTACTTC
15	TRBJ2-3	TRBV19	few	.	CASSIGLEGADTQYF	TGTGCCAGTAGTATCGGTCTCGAGGGCGCGGATACGCAGTATTTT
14	TRBJ2-7	TRBV3-1	.	TRBD2	CASGRGAGAYEQYF	TGTGCCAGTGGACGGGGAGCGGGGGCCTACGAGCAGTACTTC
14	TRBJ2-1	TRBV10-3	many	.	CAISALSSYNEQFF	TGTGCCATCAGTGCGCTGAGCTCCTACAATGAGCAGTTCTTC
13	TRBJ1-5	TRBV20-1	few	.	CSASEGNDRPQHF	TGCAGTGCTAGCGAGGGGAACGACAGGCCCCAGCATTTT
15	TRBJ2-7	TRBV7-9	many	.	CASSLVVGRLYEQYF	TGTGCCAGCAGCTTAGTGGTGGGGCGACTTTACGAGCAGTACTTC
15	TRBJ2-2	TRBV7-2	many	TRBD2	CASSLVVVGRGELFF	TGTGCCAGCAGCTTAGTGGTGGTCGGGAGGGGGGAGCTGTTTTTT
15	TRBJ2-3	TRBV6-2/TRBV6-3	few	TRBD2	CASSESTSGPDTQYF	TGTGCCAGCAGTGAATCGACTAGCGGGCCAGATACGCAGTATTTT
15	TRBJ2-1	TRBV15	.	TRBD1	CATSNFRDRGHEQFF	TGTGCCACCAGCAACTTCCGGGACAGGGGGCATGAGCAGTTCTTC
14	TRBJ1-1	TRBV10-1	.	TRBD1	CASSDHRGPTEAFF	TGCGCCAGCAGTGACCACAGGGGGCCCACTGAAGCTTTCTTT
11	TRBJ2-1	TRBV20-1	many	.	CSAVWDHEQFF	TGCAGTGCAGTATGGGACCATGAGCAGTTCTTC
15	TRBJ2-1	TRBV12-3/TRBV12-4	many	TRBD2	CASSLLSGRAHEQFF	TGTGCCAGCAGTTTATTAAGCGGGAGGGCCCATGAGCAGTTCTTC
15	TRBJ2-3	TRBV20-1	.	TRBD2	CSARDPAGGRDTQYF	TGCAGTGCTAGAGATCCCGCGGGAGGTCGTGATACGCAGTATTTT
16	TRBJ2-1	TRBV20-1	many	TRBD1	CSAIYRGIRSYNEQFF	TGCAGTGCTATTTACAGGGGAATTCGCTCCTACAATGAGCAGTTCTTC
13	TRBJ1-6	TRBV12-3/TRBV12-4	many	TRBD1	CASSGTGGSPLHF	TGTGCCAGTTCGGGGACAGGGGGTTCACCCCTCCACTTT
15	TRBJ2-3	TRBV15	many	.	CATMALGESTDTQYF	TGTGCCACGATGGCTCTGGGGGAGAGCACAGATACGCAGTATTTT
14	TRBJ2-4	TRBV18	few	TRBD1	CASSPPGQKNIQYF	TGTGCCAGCTCACCACCGGGACAGAAAAACATTCAGTACTTC
16	TRBJ2-3	TRBV28	many	TRBD1	CASSLFGTDITDTQYF	TGTGCCAGCAGTTTATTCGGGACAGACATCACAGATACGCAGTATTTT
15	TRBJ2-7	TRBV20-1	few	TRBD2	CSARGLAGTSYEQYF	TGCAGTGCTAGGGGACTAGCGGGGACTTCCTACGAGCAGTACTTC
15	TRBJ2-6	TRBV2	few	.	CASRSEGSGANVLTF	TGTGCCAGCAGGTCCGAGGGCTCTGGGGCCAACGTCCTGACTTTC
12	TRBJ1-2	TRBV7-2	many	.	CASSPSRDGYTF	TGTGCCAGCAGCCCCTCTAGGGATGGCTACACCTTC
15	TRBJ1-1	TRBV28	many	.	CASPRRGAGGTEAFF	TGTGCCAGTCCTCGGCGGGGGGCAGGTGGCACTGAAGCTTTCTTT
13	TRBJ2-7	TRBV10-3	.	.	CAISESAAYEQYF	TGTGCCATCAGTGAGTCTGCGGCCTACGAGCAGTACTTC
15	TRBJ2-1	TRBV5-1	many	TRBD2	CASSSTSGRAVEQFF	TGCGCCAGCAGCTCGACTAGCGGGAGGGCGGTTGAGCAGTTCTTC
13	TRBJ2-5	TRBV6-2/TRBV6-3	few	.	CASSYGGWETQYF	TGTGCCAGCAGTTACGGAGGGTGGGAGACCCAGTACTTC
15	TRBJ2-1	TRBV20-1	many	.	CSARDLTGHYNEQFF	TGCAGTGCTAGAGATCTGACAGGCCACTACAATGAGCAGTTCTTC
12	TRBJ2-5	TRBV20-1	few	TRBD1	CTPGQSQETQYF	TGCACCCCGGGACAGAGCCAAGAGACCCAGTACTTC
14	TRBJ1-1	TRBV5-6	many	.	CASSLGALDTEAFF	TGTGCCAGCAGCTTAGGGGCCCTCGACACTGAAGCTTTCTTT
13	TRBJ2-1	TRBV4-2	few	.	CASSHPGDNEQFF	TGTGCCAGCAGCCACCCAGGGGACAATGAGCAGTTCTTC
17	TRBJ2-3	TRBV28	once	TRBD1	CASSRDSRDSSTDTQYF	TGTGCCAGCAGCCGAGATTCCCGGGACAGTAGCACAGATACGCAGTATTTT
16	TRBJ2-2	TRBV2	many	TRBD2	CATRDGLAENTGELFF	TGTGCCACCCGTGATGGACTAGCGGAGAACACCGGGGAGCTGTTTTTT
16	TRBJ2-2	TRBV5-1	.	.	CASSLAGRASTGELFF	TGCGCCAGCAGCTTGGCCGGGCGGGCCTCCACCGGGGAGCTGTTTTTT
13	TRBJ2-7	TRBV7-9	many	.	CASSGESSYEQYF	TGTGCCAGCAGCGGCGAGAGCTCCTACGAGCAGTACTTC
14	TRBJ2-3	TRBV28	many	.	CASTITDSSDTQYF	TGTGCCAGCACGATAACTGACAGTTCAGATACGCAGTATTTT
15	TRBJ1-1	TRBV9	.	TRBD1	CASSGDRAGITEAFF	TGTGCCAGCAGCGGGGACAGGGCTGGGATTACTGAAGCTTTCTTT
19	TRBJ2-2	TRBV19	few	.	CASSIDRAGEGTNTGELFF	TGTGCCAGTAGTATAGATCGGGCAGGGGAGGGTACGAACACCGGGGAGCTGTTTTTT
15	TRBJ2-3	TRBV5-1	many	TRBD2	CASSGLAGSTDTQYF	TGCGCCAGCAGCGGACTAGCGGGAAGCACAGATACGCAGTATTTT
17	TRBJ2-3	TRBV24-1	many	TRBD2	CATSEPGTSGITDTQYF	TGTGCCACCAGTGAGCCCGGGACTAGCGGGATCACAGATACGCAGTATTTT
14	TRBJ2-1	TRBV2	many	.	CASSEDGYYNEQFF	TGTGCCAGCAGTGAAGATGGCTATTACAATGAGCAGTTCTTC
15	TRBJ2-5	TRBV10-2	.	TRBD1	CASSEPGTGAETQYF	TGCGCCAGCAGTGAGCCCGGGACAGGGGCAGAGACCCAGTACTTC
17	TRBJ2-1	TRBV5-1	many	TRBD2	CASSSRGGGSSYNEQFF	TGCGCCAGCAGCTCCCGCGGGGGGGGCAGTTCCTACAATGAGCAGTTCTTC
14	TRBJ2-5	TRBV28	many	TRBD1	CASSGDREGETQYF	TGTGCCAGCAGTGGGGACAGGGAGGGAGAGACCCAGTACTTC
13	TRBJ1-2	TRBV5-8	few	TRBD1	CASSYDRVYGYTF	TGTGCCAGCAGCTATGACAGGGTCTATGGCTACACCTTC
14	TRBJ2-1	TRBV28	many	TRBD1	CASSPPGQGHEQFF	TGTGCCAGCAGTCCTCCCGGACAGGGCCATGAGCAGTTCTTC
13	TRBJ1-5	TRBV6-1	many	TRBD1	CASSVQGNQPQHF	TGTGCCAGCAGCGTACAGGGGAATCAGCCCCAGCATTTT
12	TRBJ2-1	TRBV6-1	.	TRBD2	CASRREGLSEFF	TGTGCCAGCCGGCGGGAGGGCCTTTCCGAGTTCTTC